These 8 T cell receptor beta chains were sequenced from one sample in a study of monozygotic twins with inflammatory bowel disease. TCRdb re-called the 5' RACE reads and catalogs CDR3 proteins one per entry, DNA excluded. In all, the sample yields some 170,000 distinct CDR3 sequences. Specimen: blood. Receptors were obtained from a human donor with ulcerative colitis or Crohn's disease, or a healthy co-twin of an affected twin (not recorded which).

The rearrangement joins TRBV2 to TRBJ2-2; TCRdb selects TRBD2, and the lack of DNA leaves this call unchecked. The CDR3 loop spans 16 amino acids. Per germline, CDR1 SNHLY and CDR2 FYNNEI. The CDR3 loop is CASSGGSGALTGELFF.

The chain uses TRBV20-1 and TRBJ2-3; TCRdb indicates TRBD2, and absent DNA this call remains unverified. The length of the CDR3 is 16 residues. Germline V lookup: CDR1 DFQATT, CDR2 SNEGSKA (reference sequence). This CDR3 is CSARSPGGITPDTQYF.

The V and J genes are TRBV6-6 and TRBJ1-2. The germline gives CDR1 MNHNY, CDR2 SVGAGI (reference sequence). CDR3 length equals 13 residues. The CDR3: CASSYRDLYGYTF.

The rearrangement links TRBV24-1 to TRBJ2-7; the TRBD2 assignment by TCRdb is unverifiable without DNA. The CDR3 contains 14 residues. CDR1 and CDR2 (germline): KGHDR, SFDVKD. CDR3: CATSEPGLNYEQYF.

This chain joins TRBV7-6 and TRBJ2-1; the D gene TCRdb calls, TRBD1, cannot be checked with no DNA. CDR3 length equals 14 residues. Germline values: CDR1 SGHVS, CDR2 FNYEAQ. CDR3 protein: CASSAGTFVPSQFF.

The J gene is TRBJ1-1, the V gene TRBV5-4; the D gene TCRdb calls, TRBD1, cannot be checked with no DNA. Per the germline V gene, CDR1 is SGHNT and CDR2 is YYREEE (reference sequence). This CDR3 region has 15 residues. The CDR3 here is CAGSQKRQPDGEAFF.

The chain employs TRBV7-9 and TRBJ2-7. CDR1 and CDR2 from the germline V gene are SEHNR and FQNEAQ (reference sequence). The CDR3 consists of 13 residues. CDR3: CASSMTRPYEQYF.

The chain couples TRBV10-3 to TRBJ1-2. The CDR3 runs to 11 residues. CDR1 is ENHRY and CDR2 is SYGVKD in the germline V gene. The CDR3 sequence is CAIPRYYGYTF.